This T cell receptor beta chain was identified in a study of T-cell memory formation after mild COVID-19. About the research overall: TCR clusters were mostly confined to one donor each.

Study-wide points: Those CD4+ clones that contracted were mainly in CM and EM (CD8+ ones in EMRA). Day 15 to 85 contracting clones showed balanced CD4/CD8; day 15 to 37 expanders favored CD4+. Detection of some responders pre-infection suggested pre-existing cross-reactive memory T cells participated.

A single record per CDR3 protein comes from TCRdb applying MiXCR to the 5' RACE reads. The sample yields a few hundred thousand distinct CDR3 sequences, approximately 15% seen once. In this sample, this clonotype turned up a few times. Its antigen is unknown. The germline gives CDR1 SGHTA, CDR2 FQGTGA. J lost 3 bases, V lost 4 bases, and 2 bases had no gene match. The CDR3 covers 13 residues. Sequencing was performed on PBMCs or a T cell subset sorted from them (not recorded which). The chain links TRBV7-3 to TRBJ2-5; 7 nucleotides agree with TRBD2. The receptor was derived from a man in his late teens or twenties who had mild COVID-19 (a few samples of this study predate the infection). Cell type and time point are not known. The CDR3 spells CASSWAGEETQYF. For the CDR3, the DNA is TGTGCCAGCAGCTGGGCGGGGGAAGAGACCCAGTACTTC.